The 17 T cell receptor beta chains below all came from one sample that was sequenced in a study of shared clonotypes between healthy human individuals. TCRdb's copy holds only in-frame clones and misses some; the assay was immunoSEQ multiplex PCR. The sample contains around 1,000,000 clones, 70% to 85% of which appear only once. Specimen: memory CD4+ T cells from PBMCs. The subset: CD45RA-negative fraction. These receptors were obtained from a man between 18 and 35 years old in good health. Some clones in this sample may be carry-over from other donors' samples.

Comments on this clone: This sample includes further DNA sequences coding for the same CDR3. This chain joins TRBV11-3 and TRBJ2-2; D gene ambiguous. Per germline, CDR1 SGHNT and CDR2 YENEEA. Between the trimmed V and J ends, which lost 1 base and 5 bases, there was a span of 2 bases. CDR3 length: 12 amino acids. Here the CDR3 DNA reads TGTGCCAGCAGCTTAGGGACCGGGGAGCTGTTTTTT. Translation: CASSLGTGELFF.

This chain links TRBV23-1 with TRBJ2-1, with TRBD2 matching 11 bases. TRBV23-1 is an ORF, with its function uncertain. Trimming cost V 1 base and J 0 bases; bases outside gene matches: 8. This CDR3 comprises 19 residues. In DNA, the CDR3 is TGCGCCAGCAGTCAATTTCCTAGCGGGAGGCCAAACTCCTACAATGAGCAGTTCTTC. It yields the protein CASSQFPSGRPNSYNEQFF.

The J gene is TRBJ2-7, the V gene TRBV7-2; TRBD1 agrees at 7 bases. Per the germline V gene, CDR1 is SGHTA and CDR2 is FQGNSA. V dropped 3 bases and J dropped 5; count of bases not matched to a gene: 7. The CDR3 is 14 residues long. The CDR3 here is CASSFRQGMHEQYF. As DNA, the CDR3 is TGTGCCAGCAGCTTCCGACAGGGTATGCACGAGCAGTACTTC.

The chain links TRBV10-3 to TRBJ2-1; 10 positions agree with TRBD2. Germline CDR1 is ENHRY and CDR2 is SYGVKD. J gave up 1 base and V 2 bases, and 2 bases lay outside the gene matches. CDR3 length equals 16 residues. The CDR3 DNA sequence: TGTGCCATCAGTGAGACTAGCGGGAAATCCTACAATGAGCAGTTCTTC. It is translated as CAISETSGKSYNEQFF.

The rearrangement uses TRBV19 and TRBJ2-7; D might be TRBD1 (5 bases). Germline V gives CDR1 LNHDA, CDR2 SQIVND (reference sequence). Trimming removed 3 bases from V and 6 bases from J, with 12 bases in between. This CDR3 spans 13 amino acids. The CDR3 DNA follows: TGTGCCAGTAGTATTGGGGCCGAGCGCGAGCAGTACTTC. Encoded protein: CASSIGAEREQYF.

This clone was detected many times. V is TRBV7-2 and J is TRBJ2-7, with D perhaps TRBD2 (7 bases). The V end was cut by 1 base, the J end by 0 bases, with 16 bases between. Germline CDR1 SGHTA, CDR2 FQGNSA. This CDR3 is 17 amino acids long. The CDR3 spells CASSLGGGPSGSYEQYF. In DNA, the CDR3 is TGTGCCAGCAGCTTAGGAGGGGGGCCTAGCGGCTCCTACGAGCAGTACTTC.

The CDR3 loop is CASSVDRVATGELFF. In nucleotides, the CDR3 is TGTGCCAGCAGTGTGGACAGGGTAGCCACCGGGGAGCTGTTTTTT. This rearrangement joins TRBV6-1 to TRBJ2-2, with TRBD1 identical over 8 bases. The CDR3 loop spans 15 amino acids. Germline V CDR1 and CDR2: MNHNS, SASEGT. V was pared by 4 bases and J by 4 bases, with 5 bases of the junction left unmatched.

This clone was picked up a small number of times. This CDR3 reads CASSVVAHPTEAFF. CDR3 DNA: TGTGCCAGCAGCGTAGTAGCGCACCCCACTGAAGCTTTCTTT. The gene calls are TRBV9 and TRBJ1-1, with D hard to call. The germline V and J ends were trimmed by 0 bases and 4 bases, with 10 bases remaining between them. The CDR3 loop spans 14 amino acids. Germline-derived CDR1 and CDR2 are SGDLS and YYNGEE.

The chain combines TRBV5-1 with TRBJ2-2; the match to TRBD1 covers 8 bases. The V segment lost 4 bases and the J segment 3 bases; nucleotides outside the gene matches: 8. From germline, CDR1 is SGHRS and CDR2 YFSETQ. The CDR3 is made up of 16 amino acids. CDR3 residues: CASSHQAGGDTGELFF. As DNA, the CDR3 is TGCGCCAGCAGCCATCAAGCAGGGGGCGACACCGGGGAGCTGTTTTTT.

The chain links TRBV5-6 to TRBJ1-5; possibly TRBD1 for D (6 bases). Per germline, CDR1 SGHDT and CDR2 YYEEEE. The V end lost 4 bases, the J end lost 0 bases, and 11 bases lay between the germline ends. The CDR3 runs 15 residues. CDR3 in DNA: TGTGCCAGCAGCGTCAGGGGTATTAGCAATCAGCCCCAGCATTTT. Amino acids: CASSVRGISNQPQHF.

This clone was detected a few times. This rearrangement joins TRBV5-1 to TRBJ2-1; D ambiguous. Trimming took 2 bases from V and 6 from J, leaving 6 bases between them. The CDR3 extends over 12 amino acids. The germline V gene has CDR1 SGHRS and CDR2 YFSETQ. The CDR3 nucleotides are TGCGCCAGCAGCTTTGATCTCAATGAGCAGTTCTTC. Protein sequence: CASSFDLNEQFF.

This chain joins TRBV28 and TRBJ2-3, with TRBD2 matching over 7 bases. The junction had 14 bases not matched to a gene; V was cut back by 4 bases and J by 7 bases. CDR1 MDHEN and CDR2 SYDVKM come from the germline V gene. This CDR3 is 16 amino acids long. The CDR3 here is CASSSPASGGQYTQYF. The CDR3 DNA reads TGTGCCAGCAGTTCCCCGGCTAGCGGCGGCCAATATACGCAGTATTTT.

Comment on this clone: Other nucleotide sequences in the sample specify the same CDR3. The CDR3 region has the DNA TGTGCCAGCAGCGTTGAACAGGGACCTAATGAAAAACTGTTTTTT. Amino acid sequence: CASSVEQGPNEKLFF. This chain joins TRBV9 and TRBJ1-4; D may be TRBD1 (6 bases). Germline assignment: CDR1 SGDLS and CDR2 YYNGEE. V dropped 2 bases and J dropped 3 bases, with 11 bases sitting between them. This CDR3 has 15 residues.

The sample holds a few counts of this clone. The identical CDR3 is also encoded by other nucleotide sequences in the sample. The chain has TRBV29-1 and TRBJ1-1; TRBD1 aligns across 8 bases. The CDR3 is made up of 13 amino acids. With V trimmed by 7 bases and J by 0 bases, 4 bases remained unmatched. Germline V gene sequence: CDR1 SQVTM, CDR2 ANQGSEA. This CDR3 reads CSARQGLNTEAFF. The CDR3 region has the DNA TGCAGCGCTCGACAGGGGTTGAACACTGAAGCTTTCTTT.

The chain is built from TRBV6-1 and TRBJ2-7; the D gene could be TRBD1 or TRBD2 (6 bases each). Germline V lookup: CDR1 MNHNS, CDR2 SASEGT. V was clipped by 3 bases and J by 3 bases, with 12 bases between them. The length of the CDR3 is 14 residues. CDR3 protein: CASSEFGGIYEQYF. CDR3 nucleotides: TGTGCCAGCAGTGAGTTCGGGGGCATCTACGAGCAGTACTTC.

The CDR3, as DNA: TGTGCCAGCGGAGCCGGGACAGCCATGAACACTGAAGCTTTCTTT. This sequence encodes CASGAGTAMNTEAFF. The rearrangement uses TRBV28 and TRBJ1-1; 7 bases match TRBD1. CDR3 size: 15 residues. The trim removed 8 bases at V and 0 bases at J, leaving 9 bases unmatched. Germline V gene lookup returns CDR1 MDHEN and CDR2 SYDVKM. The full variable domain, its missing parts supplied by reference TRBV28 and TRBJ1-1, is DVKVTQSSRYLVKRTGEKVFLECVQDMDHENMFWYRQDPGLGLRLIYFSYDVKMKEKGDIPEGYSVSREKKERFSLILESASTNQTSMYLCASGAGTAMNTEAFFGQGTRLTVV.

To note about this clone: The junction does not match germline at one end; this may be a read error. Other DNA sequences of this sample code for an identical CDR3. The chain links TRBV6-6 to TRBJ2-7; TRBD2 matches at 7 bases. Germline loops: CDR1 MNHNY, CDR2 SVGAGI (reference sequence). This CDR3 contains 14 residues. The CDR3 sequence: CASSSSSGSYEQYF. In DNA form, the CDR3 reads TGTGCCAGCAGTTCGTCTAGCGGATCCTACGAGCAATACTTC.